This T cell receptor (beta chain) was found in a study of blood T cell repertoires in COVID-19. Looking at the study overall: Donors in the United States, Italy and Spain gave samples during acute or convalescent COVID-19. Sample material is recorded as cDNA or gDNA derived from T cells, B-cell-depleted T cells, or PBMCs.

As to this clone: This CDR3 is also generated by other DNA sequences in the sample.

The V gene lost 4 bases and the J gene lost 0 bases, with 9 bases spanning the gap. The CDR3 runs 13 residues. In germline, CDR1 is SQVTM, CDR2 ANQGSEA. Source study methods: Amplification from reference gene primers served as the basis for estimated nucleated cell counts. The table came from immunoSEQ multiplex PCR; TCRdb's copy has only in-frame clones and leaves some out. Clone size and the V and J calls come from that table; the DNA yielded D and trimming. The sample records 300,000 to 400,000 clones, approximately 89% being singletons. V is TRBV29-1 and J is TRBJ1-1; no clear D. Sequenced sample: peripheral blood. The receptor was derived from a woman aged 45-65 years who had recovered from COVID-19. The CDR3 nucleotides are TGCAGCGTTGCTCGGGTCTTGAACACTGAAGCTTTCTTT. As protein: CSVARVLNTEAFF.